The subject of this entry is one T cell receptor beta chain. Its antigen remains unidentified. Construction of the TCRbeta library involved unique molecular identifiers. TCRdb re-called the PCR reads with MiXCR, one entry per CDR3 protein. The sample lists fewer than 500,000 distinct CDR3 sequences, 43% occurring once. The sample belongs to a study of T-cell reconstitution after alpha-beta-depleted transplantation in children. Study results and limitations: The study reportedly traced alpha-beta T cells about two months after transplant to several hundred expanded graft clones.

The sequences come from PBMCs, collected before TCRalphabeta/CD19-depleted stem cell transplant. This TCR was sampled from a girl aged 2-10 years with aplastic anemia, due to receive a stem cell transplant.

CDR3 bases: TGCAGTGCTAGGGGAGAAGTCCTAGCGGGAGGTAACTCCTACAATGAGCAGTTCTTC. Translating it yields CSARGEVLAGGNSYNEQFF. The V and J genes are TRBV20-1 and TRBJ2-1, with TRBD2 matching 11 bases. Germline V gives CDR1 DFQATT, CDR2 SNEGSKA (reference sequence). Trimming cost V 3 bases and J 0 bases; bases outside gene matches: 13. The CDR3 is made up of 19 amino acids.